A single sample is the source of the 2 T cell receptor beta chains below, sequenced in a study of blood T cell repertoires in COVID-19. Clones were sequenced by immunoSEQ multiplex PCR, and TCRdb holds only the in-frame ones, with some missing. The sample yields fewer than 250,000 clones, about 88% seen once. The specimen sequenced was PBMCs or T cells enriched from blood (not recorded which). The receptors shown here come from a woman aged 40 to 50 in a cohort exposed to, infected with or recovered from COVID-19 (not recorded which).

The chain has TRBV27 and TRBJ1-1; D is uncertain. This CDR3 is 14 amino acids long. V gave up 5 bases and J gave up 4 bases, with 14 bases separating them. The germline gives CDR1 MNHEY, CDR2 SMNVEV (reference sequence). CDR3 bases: TGTGCCAGCAGTCCACGTTGGGGAGGCACTGAAGCTTTCTTT. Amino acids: CASSPRWGGTEAFF.

CDR3 coding DNA: TGTGCCAGCAGCTTGCGGGGGTTGAACACCGGGGAGCTGTTTTTT. Its translation is CASSLRGLNTGELFF. The chain recombines TRBV5-5 with TRBJ2-2, with D maybe TRBD2 (6 bases). The CDR3 has 15 residues. Between the trimmed V and J ends, which lost 1 base and 1 base, there was a span of 8 bases. Germline CDR1 is SGHKS and CDR2 is YYEKEE (reference sequence).